These T cell receptor beta chains were read from a single sample in a study of T cell responses to AZD1222 COVID-19 vaccine. Only in-frame clones appear in the TCRdb table, and some are missing; sequencing was by immunoSEQ multiplex PCR. Altogether 60,000 to 95,000 clones are present, around 86% being singletons, with the ten largest covering about 17%. The source material was peripheral blood, sampled 28 days after the second AZD1222 dose. Receptor source: an adult who received the AZD1222 COVID-19 vaccine. CDR3s include the opening cysteine and the closing phenylalanine or tryptophan. A D gene is named only where the DNA matches it firmly. Not all rows give a size; the values are once, few, many and, for expanded clones, a class.

D gene | J gene | V gene | clone size | CDR3 DNA | CDR3 protein
- | TRBJ1-4 | TRBV28 | few | TGTGCCAGCAGTATAACGGGACTTGGAAAACTGTTTTTT | CASSITGLGKLFF
- | TRBJ2-1 | TRBV18 | - | TGTGCCAGCTCACCGACGGGAAGGGGCAATGAGCAGTTCTTC | CASSPTGRGNEQFF
- | TRBJ1-1 | TRBV6-2/TRBV6-3 | - | TGTGCCAGCAGTCGCGGACGGACGAACACTGAAGCTTTCTTT | CASSRGRTNTEAFF
- | TRBJ1-5 | TRBV6-1 | - | TGTGCCAGCAGTGACCGAAGTCATAGCAATCAGCCCCAGCATTTT | CASSDRSHSNQPQHF
- | TRBJ2-2 | TRBV19 | - | TGTGCCAGTAGTATAGATCTTGGGGGGCCCGGGGAGCTGTTTTTT | CASSIDLGGPGELFF
- | TRBJ1-5 | TRBV24-1 | - | TGTGCCACCAGTGATTTCGGCAGCAATCAGCCCCAGCATTTT | CATSDFGSNQPQHF
TRBD1 | TRBJ1-1 | TRBV11-1 | - | TGTGCCAGCAGCTTGGATAGGGGGCTCACTGAAGCTTTCTTT | CASSLDRGLTEAFF
- | TRBJ1-1 | TRBV5-6 | many | TGTGCCAGCAGCTTGGAACTCCAAGTCTTGAACACTGAAGCTTTCTTT | CASSLELQVLNTEAFF
- | TRBJ1-1 | TRBV7-2 | - | TGTGCCAGCAGCTTGGTTTCAGGGAAGAACACTGAAGCTTTCTTT | CASSLVSGKNTEAFF
- | TRBJ1-2 | TRBV2 | - | TGTGCCACGCGGGCGGGGGGCTCGCGGAGCTATGGCTACACCTTC | CATRAGGSRSYGYTF
TRBD2 | TRBJ2-5 | TRBV5-1 | - | TGCGCCAGCAGCCTCGGGACTAGCGGGGAGGTGACCCAGTACTTC | CASSLGTSGEVTQYF
- | TRBJ1-5 | TRBV9 | - | TGTGCCAGCAGCGTAATGGTCTGGGGGAATCAGCCCCAGCATTTT | CASSVMVWGNQPQHF
TRBD2 | TRBJ2-7 | TRBV7-2 | - | TGTGCCAGCAGCTTCACCCTTGATTTCTTCGGGGGGTTTCTCTACGAGCAGTACTTC | CASSFTLDFFGGFLYEQYF
- | TRBJ2-2 | TRBV6-5 | few | TGTGCCAGCAGTCGACGGACGATGAACACCGGGGAGCTGTTTTTT | CASSRRTMNTGELFF
- | TRBJ1-4 | TRBV19 | - | TGTGCCAGTAGTCCCCTGACATCATTGCGCGGTGAAAAACTGTTTTTT | CASSPLTSLRGEKLFF
TRBD2 | TRBJ2-3 | TRBV4-3 | - | TGCGCCAGCAGCCAAGATCCGGTAGCGGGGGGGCCCGCAGATACGCAGTATTTT | CASSQDPVAGGPADTQYF
TRBD1 | TRBJ1-6 | TRBV3-1/TRBV3-2 | once | TGTGCCAGCAGCCCCGACAGGGATAATTCACCCCTCCACTTT | CASSPDRDNSPLHF
TRBD1 | TRBJ2-7 | TRBV28 | - | TGTGCCAGCAGTCAACGACAGGGGGGGTCCTACGAGCAGTACTTC | CASSQRQGGSYEQYF
TRBD1 | TRBJ1-1 | TRBV6-5 | - | TGTGCCAGCAAAGACAGGGCTGACACTGAAGCTTTCTTT | CASKDRADTEAFF
- | TRBJ2-5 | TRBV7-2 | - | TGTGCCAGCAGCTTAGATGCCGGACTGCCCCCCGGGACCCAGTACTTC | CASSLDAGLPPGTQYF
- | TRBJ1-1 | TRBV7-9 | - | TGTGCCAGCAGCAACTACAAAAATGAAGAAGCTTTCTTT | CASSNYKNEEAFF
TRBD1 | TRBJ1-1 | TRBV29-1 | - | TGCAGCGCAGACAGGGGAACTGAAGCTTTCTTT | CSADRGTEAFF
- | TRBJ1-5 | TRBV6-5 | - | TGTGCCAGCACCAGGGGAGGCAATCAGCCCCAGCATTTT | CASTRGGNQPQHF
TRBD1 | TRBJ2-7 | TRBV11-3 | - | TGTGCCAGCAGGGAGACCGGGACAGGGTACGAGCAGTACTTC | CASRETGTGYEQYF
- | TRBJ2-1 | TRBV28 | once | TGTGCCAGCAGTCCACCCCAACCTCTTCCAGCCAACAATGAGCAGTTCTTC | CASSPPQPLPANNEQFF
- | TRBJ2-7 | TRBV11-1 | - | TGTGCCAGCAGCTTCGGGCCTGGCTACGAGCAGTACTTC | CASSFGPGYEQYF
- | TRBJ1-2 | TRBV10-2 | - | TGCGCCAGCAGTGAAGGACAGCTCTATGGCTACACCTTC | CASSEGQLYGYTF